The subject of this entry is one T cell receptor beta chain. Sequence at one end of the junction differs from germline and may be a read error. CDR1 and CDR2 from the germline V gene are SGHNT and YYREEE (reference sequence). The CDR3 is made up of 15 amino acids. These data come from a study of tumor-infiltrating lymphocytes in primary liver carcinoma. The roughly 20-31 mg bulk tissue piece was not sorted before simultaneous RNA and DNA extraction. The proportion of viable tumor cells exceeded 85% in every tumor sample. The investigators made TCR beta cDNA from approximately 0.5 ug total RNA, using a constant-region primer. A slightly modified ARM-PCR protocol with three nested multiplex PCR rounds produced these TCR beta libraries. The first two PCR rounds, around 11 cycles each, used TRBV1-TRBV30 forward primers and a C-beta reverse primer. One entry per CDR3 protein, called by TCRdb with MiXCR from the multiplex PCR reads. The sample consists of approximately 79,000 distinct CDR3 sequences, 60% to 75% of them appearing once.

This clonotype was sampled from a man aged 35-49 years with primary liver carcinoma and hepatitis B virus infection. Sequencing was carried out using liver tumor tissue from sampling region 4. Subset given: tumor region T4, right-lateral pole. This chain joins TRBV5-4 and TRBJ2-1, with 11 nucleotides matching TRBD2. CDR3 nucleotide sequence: TGTGTCAGCGGCGATCGACTAGCGGGGTACAATGAGGAGTTCTTC. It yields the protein CVSGDRLAGYNEEFF.